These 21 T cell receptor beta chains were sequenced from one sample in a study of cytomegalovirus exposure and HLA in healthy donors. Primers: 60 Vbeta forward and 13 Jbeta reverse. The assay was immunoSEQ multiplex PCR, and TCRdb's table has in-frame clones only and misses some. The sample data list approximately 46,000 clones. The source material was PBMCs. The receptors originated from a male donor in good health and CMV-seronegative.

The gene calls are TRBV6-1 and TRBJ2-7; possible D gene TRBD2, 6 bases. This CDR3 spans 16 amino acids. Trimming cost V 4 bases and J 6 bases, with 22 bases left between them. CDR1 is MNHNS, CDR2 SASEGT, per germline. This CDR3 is CASSGRRGLAWIEQYF. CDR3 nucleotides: TGTGCCAGCAGTGGGCGCCGGGGACTGGCATGGATCGAGCAGTACTTC.

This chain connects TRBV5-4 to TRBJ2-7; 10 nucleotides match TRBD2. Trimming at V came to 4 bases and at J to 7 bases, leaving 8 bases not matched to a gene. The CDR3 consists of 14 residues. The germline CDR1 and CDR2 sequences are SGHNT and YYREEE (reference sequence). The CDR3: CASSRSGRSGEQYF. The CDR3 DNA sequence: TGTGCCAGCAGCCGTAGCGGGAGGTCGGGAGAGCAGTACTTC. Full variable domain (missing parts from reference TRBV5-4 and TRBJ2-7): ETGVTQSPTHLIKTRGQQVTLRCSSQSGHNTVSWYQQALGQGPQFIFQYYREEENGRGNFPPRFSGLQFPNYSSELNVNALELDDSALYLCASSRSGRSGEQYFGPGTRLTVT.

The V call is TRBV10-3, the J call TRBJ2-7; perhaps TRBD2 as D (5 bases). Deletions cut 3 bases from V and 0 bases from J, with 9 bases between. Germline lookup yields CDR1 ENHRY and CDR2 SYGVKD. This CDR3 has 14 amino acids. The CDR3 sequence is CAISETTSSYEQYF. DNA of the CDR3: TGTGCCATCAGTGAAACCACTAGCTCCTACGAGCAGTACTTC.

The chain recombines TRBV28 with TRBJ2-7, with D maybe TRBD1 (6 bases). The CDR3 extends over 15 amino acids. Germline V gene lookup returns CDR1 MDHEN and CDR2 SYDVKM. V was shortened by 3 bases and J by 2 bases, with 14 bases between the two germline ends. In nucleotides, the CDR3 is TGTGCCAGCAGTTTGGGGACACTGACACCCTACGAGCAGTACTTC. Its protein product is CASSLGTLTPYEQYF.

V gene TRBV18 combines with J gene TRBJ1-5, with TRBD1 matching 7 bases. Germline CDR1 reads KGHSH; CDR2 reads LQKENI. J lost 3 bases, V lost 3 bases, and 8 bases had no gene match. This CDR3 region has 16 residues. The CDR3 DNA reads TGTGCCAGCTCACCGTCCGGGGGACAGACCAATCAGCCCCAGCATTTT. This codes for CASSPSGGQTNQPQHF.

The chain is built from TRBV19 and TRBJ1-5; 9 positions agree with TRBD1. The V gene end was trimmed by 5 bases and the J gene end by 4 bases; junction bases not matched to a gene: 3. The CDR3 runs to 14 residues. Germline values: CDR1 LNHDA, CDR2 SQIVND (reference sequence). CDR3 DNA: TGTGCCAGTAGTTGGACAGGGGAAAATCAGCCCCAGCATTTT. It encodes CASSWTGENQPQHF.

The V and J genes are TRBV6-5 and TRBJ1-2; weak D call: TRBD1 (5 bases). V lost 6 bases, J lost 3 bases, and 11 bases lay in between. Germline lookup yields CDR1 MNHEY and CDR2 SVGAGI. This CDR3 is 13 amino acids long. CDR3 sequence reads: CASSKGTDYGYTF. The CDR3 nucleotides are TGTGCCAGCAGCAAGGGGACTGACTATGGCTACACCTTC.

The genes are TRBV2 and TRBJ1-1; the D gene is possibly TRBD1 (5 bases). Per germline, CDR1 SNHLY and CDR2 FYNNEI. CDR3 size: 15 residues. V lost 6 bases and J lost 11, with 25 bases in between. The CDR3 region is CASRKTTSGLGGAFF. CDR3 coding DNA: TGTGCCAGCAGAAAGACGACCAGCGGACTGGGGGGGGCTTTCTTT.

The CDR3 nucleotides are TGTGCCAGCACCGACCGGGACAGGGGTCGTCAGCCCCAGCATTTT. Protein sequence: CASTDRDRGRQPQHF. The J gene is TRBJ1-5, the V gene TRBV9; 10 bases are a match to TRBD1. The J segment lost 6 bases and the V segment lost 6 bases, leaving 9 bases of the junction unmatched. The CDR3 is 15 residues long. Germline loops: CDR1 SGDLS, CDR2 YYNGEE.

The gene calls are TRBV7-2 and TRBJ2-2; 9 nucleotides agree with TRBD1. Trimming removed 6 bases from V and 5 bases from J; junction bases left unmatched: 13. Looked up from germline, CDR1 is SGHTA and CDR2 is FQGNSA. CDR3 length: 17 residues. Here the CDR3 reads CASSPRAGTGKTGELFF. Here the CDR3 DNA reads TGTGCCAGCAGTCCCCGCGCCGGGACAGGGAAGACCGGGGAGCTGTTTTTT.

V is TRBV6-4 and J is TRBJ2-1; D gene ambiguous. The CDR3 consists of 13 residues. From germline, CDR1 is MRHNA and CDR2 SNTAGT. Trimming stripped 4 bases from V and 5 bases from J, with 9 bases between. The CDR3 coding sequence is TGTGCCAGCAGTGGAGAGTCGCACAATGAGCAGTTCTTC. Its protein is CASSGESHNEQFF.

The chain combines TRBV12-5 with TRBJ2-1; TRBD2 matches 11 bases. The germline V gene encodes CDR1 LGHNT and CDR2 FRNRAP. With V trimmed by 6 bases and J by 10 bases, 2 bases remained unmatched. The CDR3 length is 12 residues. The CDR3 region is CASGTSGKEQFF. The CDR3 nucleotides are TGTGCTAGTGGGACTAGCGGGAAAGAGCAGTTCTTC.

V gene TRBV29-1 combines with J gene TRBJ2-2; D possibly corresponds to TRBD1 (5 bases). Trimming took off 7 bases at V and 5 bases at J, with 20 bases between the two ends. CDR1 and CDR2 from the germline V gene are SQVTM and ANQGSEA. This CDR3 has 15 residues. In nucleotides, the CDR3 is TGCAGCGCCCAAGGAACGACAGTCGGTACCGGGGAGCTGTTTTTT. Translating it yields CSAQGTTVGTGELFF.

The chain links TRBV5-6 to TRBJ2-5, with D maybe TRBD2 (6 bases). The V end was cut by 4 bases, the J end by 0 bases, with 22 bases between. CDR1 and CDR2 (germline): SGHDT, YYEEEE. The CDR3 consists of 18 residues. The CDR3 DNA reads TGTGCCAGCAGCGCTCCCCGAGCGGGTGGGATGTACCAAGAGACCCAGTACTTC. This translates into CASSAPRAGGMYQETQYF. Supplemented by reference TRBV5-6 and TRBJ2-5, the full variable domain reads DAGVTQSPTHLIKTRGQQVTLRCSPKSGHDTVSWYQQALGQGPQFIFQYYEEEERQRGNFPDRFSGHQFPNYSSELNVNALLLGDSALYLCASSAPRAGGMYQETQYFGPGTRLLVL.

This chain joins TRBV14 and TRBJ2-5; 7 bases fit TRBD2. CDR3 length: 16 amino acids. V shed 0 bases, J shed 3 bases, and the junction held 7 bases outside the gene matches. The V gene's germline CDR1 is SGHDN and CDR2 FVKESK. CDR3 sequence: CASSQDRLAREETQYF. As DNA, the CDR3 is TGTGCCAGCAGCCAAGATCGACTAGCCAGGGAAGAGACCCAGTACTTC.

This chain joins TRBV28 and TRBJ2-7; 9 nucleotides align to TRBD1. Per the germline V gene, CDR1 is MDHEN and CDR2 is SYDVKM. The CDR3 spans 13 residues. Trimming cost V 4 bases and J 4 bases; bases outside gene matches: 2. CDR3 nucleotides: TGTGCCAGCAGTTGGGACAGGGCGTACGAGCAGTACTTC. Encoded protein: CASSWDRAYEQYF.

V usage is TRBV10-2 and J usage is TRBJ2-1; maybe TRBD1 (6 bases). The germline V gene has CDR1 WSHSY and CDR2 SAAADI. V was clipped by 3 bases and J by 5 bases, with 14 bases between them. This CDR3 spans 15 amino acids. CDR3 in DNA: TGCGCCAGCAGTGATAACAGGGTGCCCAACAATGAGCAGTTCTTC. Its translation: CASSDNRVPNNEQFF.

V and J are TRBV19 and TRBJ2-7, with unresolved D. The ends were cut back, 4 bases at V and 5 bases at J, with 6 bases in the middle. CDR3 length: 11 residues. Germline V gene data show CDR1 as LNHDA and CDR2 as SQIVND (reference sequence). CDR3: CASSTYNEQYF. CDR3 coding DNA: TGTGCCAGTAGTACGTACAACGAGCAGTACTTC.

The CDR3 loop is CASSEGPRTANYGYTF. CDR3 bases: TGTGCCAGCAGTGAAGGACCTCGGACAGCCAACTATGGCTACACCTTC. The V call is TRBV6-1, the J call TRBJ1-2, with a possible D match to TRBD1 (6 bases). The CDR3 loop spans 16 amino acids. Germline CDR1 is MNHNS and CDR2 is SASEGT. V was clipped by 1 base and J by 2 bases, with 14 bases between them.

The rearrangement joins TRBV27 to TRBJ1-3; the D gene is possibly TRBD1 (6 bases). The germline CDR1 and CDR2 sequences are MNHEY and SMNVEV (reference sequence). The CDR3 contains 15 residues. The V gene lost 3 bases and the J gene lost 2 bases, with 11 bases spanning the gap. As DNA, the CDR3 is TGTGCCAGCAGTTTGTATGCAGGGGCTGGAAACACCATATATTTT. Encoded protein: CASSLYAGAGNTIYF.

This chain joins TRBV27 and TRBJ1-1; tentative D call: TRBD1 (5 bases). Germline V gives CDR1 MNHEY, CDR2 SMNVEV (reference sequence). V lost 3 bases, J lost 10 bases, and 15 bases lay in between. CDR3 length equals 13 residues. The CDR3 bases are TGTGCCAGCAGTTTGCCCTCCGGGGGAGGAGCTTTCTTT. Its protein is CASSLPSGGGAFF.